The 27 T cell receptor beta chains below all came from one sample that was sequenced in a study of naive and memory T cell subsets. The beta constant-region primer was an equimolar mix of two oligonucleotides covering TRBC1 and TRBC2. Nested alpha and beta constant-region primers with the SP2 primer drove four PCR rounds on ligated cDNA. One entry per CDR3 protein results from TCRdb running MiXCR on the UMI-ligation and nested PCR reads. The table has 95,000 to 150,000 distinct CDR3 sequences, over 30% seen once; the top ten hold about 0.85%. The source material was central memory CD4+ T cells from blood. All receptors derive from a human donor in good health.

This clonotype was counted between two and nine times. This rearrangement joins TRBV7-9 to TRBJ2-1; 8 nucleotides agree with TRBD2. Germline V gene sequence: CDR1 SEHNR, CDR2 FQNEAQ (reference sequence). V was clipped by 0 bases and J by 0 bases; unmatched bases: 10. CDR3 length: 19 amino acids. This CDR3 reads CASSLARGEGGLSYNEQFF. DNA for the CDR3: TGTGCCAGCAGCTTAGCGCGGGGGGAGGGAGGTCTCTCCTACAATGAGCAGTTCTTC.

The chain is built from TRBV11-2 and TRBJ2-7; D gene unclear. Between the trimmed V and J ends, which lost 4 bases and 3 bases, there was a span of 10 bases. The germline CDR1 and CDR2 sequences are SGHAT and FQNNGV. CDR3 length: 13 amino acids. The CDR3 DNA reads as TGTGCCAGCAGCTCAAGGAGTTACTACGAGCAGTACTTC. Translating gives CASSSRSYYEQYF.

The chain has TRBV28 and TRBJ2-7, with D possibly being TRBD1 (5 bases). CDR3 length: 12 residues. Germline CDR1 is MDHEN and CDR2 is SYDVKM. V was shortened by 7 bases and J by 3 bases, with 10 bases between the two germline ends. The CDR3, as DNA: TGTGCCAGCAAGGGCAGGGTCTACGAGCAGTACTTC. This sequence encodes CASKGRVYEQYF.

A few counts support this clonotype. The chain couples TRBV10-2 to TRBJ2-3, with D possibly TRBD2 on 6 matching bases. The V and J ends lost 8 bases and 1 base respectively, with 13 bases between them. Germline lookup yields CDR1 WSHSY and CDR2 SAAADI. CDR3 length: 14 amino acids. CDR3 nucleotide sequence: TGCGCCAGCGCTAACAGGAGGGGCACAGATACGCAGTATTTT. Residues: CASANRRGTDTQYF.

The V call is TRBV29-1, the J call TRBJ2-1; the D is unclear. V dropped 6 bases and J dropped 7 bases, with 19 bases sitting between them. CDR3 length: 14 amino acids. Germline assignment: CDR1 SQVTM and CDR2 ANQGSEA. In DNA form, the CDR3 reads TGCAGCGTCCCCCGGCGCGTCTACGAGAATGAGCAGTTCTTC. Residues: CSVPRRVYENEQFF.

The rearrangement uses TRBV6-1 and TRBJ2-7, with D unclear. The V gene lost 5 bases and the J gene lost 6 bases, with 17 bases spanning the gap. Germline loops: CDR1 MNHNS, CDR2 SASEGT. The CDR3 spans 14 residues. Here the CDR3 DNA reads TGTGCCAGCAGTCAACTTTCGACTCCACCCGAGCAGTACTTC. Protein product: CASSQLSTPPEQYF.

This chain links TRBV30 with TRBJ1-5, with D hard to call. CDR3 length: 16 amino acids. Deletions cut 3 bases from V and 0 bases from J, with 15 bases between. CDR1 is GTSNPN, CDR2 SVGIG, per germline (reference sequence). Written as DNA, the CDR3 is TGTGCCTGGAGCCGGCCGGAGTTTGATAGCAATCAGCCCCAGCATTTT. Protein sequence: CAWSRPEFDSNQPQHF.

The V gene is TRBV5-1, the J gene TRBJ1-2; D perhaps matches TRBD1 (5 bases). V gave up 0 bases and J gave up 4 bases, with 7 bases separating them. This CDR3 is 13 amino acids long. Germline V lookup: CDR1 SGHRS, CDR2 YFSETQ. The CDR3 region is CASSLGGSYGYTF. DNA of the CDR3: TGCGCCAGCAGCTTGGGGGGCAGCTATGGCTACACCTTC. The entire variable domain, with the rest obtained from reference TRBV5-1 and TRBJ1-2, is as follows: KAGVTQTPRYLIKTRGQQVTLSCSPISGHRSVSWYQQTPGQGLQFLFEYFSETQRNKGNFPGRFSGRQFSNSRSEMNVSTLELGDSALYLCASSLGGSYGYTFGSGTRLTVV.

The J gene is TRBJ2-7, the V gene TRBV7-9, with D possibly TRBD2 on 5 matching bases. Germline CDR1 is SEHNR and CDR2 is FQNEAQ (reference sequence). V was pared by 1 base and J by 5 bases, with 9 bases between. The CDR3 totals 13 residues. In DNA form, the CDR3 reads TGTGCCAGCAGCTTAGAAGGAGGTCACGAGCAGTACTTC. This encodes CASSLEGGHEQYF.

This clonotype was counted many times. The CDR3 DNA sequence: TGTGCCACCAGACTCGACAGGGTTTCTCACAATGAGCAGTTCTTC. Protein sequence: CATRLDRVSHNEQFF. The rearrangement uses TRBV28 and TRBJ2-1, with TRBD1 matching 7 bases. This CDR3 has 15 residues. V dropped 10 bases and J dropped 5; count of bases not matched to a gene: 14. CDR1 and CDR2 (germline): MDHEN, SYDVKM.

This clonotype was detected only a few times. The V gene is TRBV10-3, the J gene TRBJ2-5, with 9 positions matching TRBD2. With 6 bases clipped from V and 3 bases from J, the junction kept 8 bases outside the gene matches. The CDR3 is made up of 15 amino acids. The germline V gene has CDR1 ENHRY and CDR2 SYGVKD. CDR3 nucleotides: TGTGCCATCAGCAACCCGACTAGCGGTAAAGAGACCCAGTACTTC. This translates into CAISNPTSGKETQYF.

The chain couples TRBV3-1 to TRBJ1-5, with D tentatively TRBD1 (6 bases). Trimming removed 0 bases at V and 7 bases at J, with 13 bases between. The CDR3 contains 15 residues. Germline V gene sequence: CDR1 LGHDT, CDR2 YNNKEL (reference sequence). CDR3 nucleotides: TGTGCCAGCAGCCAAGACACAGGGTTCGGGCAGCCCCAGCATTTT. It specifies CASSQDTGFGQPQHF.

The J gene is TRBJ2-7, the V gene TRBV29-1; 10 bases line up with TRBD1. The CDR3 runs to 14 residues. The germline V gene has CDR1 SQVTM and CDR2 ANQGSEA. The ends lost 7 bases at V and 4 bases at J; junction bases unmatched: 10. Here the CDR3 DNA reads TGCAGCGCCGGCGGACAGGGGGTTTTATACGAGCAGTACTTC. Amino acids: CSAGGQGVLYEQYF.

The gene calls are TRBV28 and TRBJ2-3; D not resolved. The CDR3 runs to 13 residues. The germline V gene has CDR1 MDHEN and CDR2 SYDVKM. V was clipped by 4 bases and J by 0 bases, with 5 bases between them. The CDR3 region is CASSSTSTDTQYF. CDR3 nucleotides: TGTGCCAGCAGTTCCACTAGCACAGATACGCAGTATTTT.

J is TRBJ1-5 and V is TRBV6-6, with a tentative D call TRBD1 (5 bases). Germline-derived CDR1 and CDR2 are MNHNY and SVGAGI (reference sequence). This CDR3 is built from 17 residues. Trimming shortened V by 0 bases and J by 6 bases, and 18 bases separated the two germline ends. CDR3 sequence reads: CASSYSTFRRVGQPQHF. CDR3 in DNA: TGTGCCAGCAGTTACTCGACTTTCCGCAGGGTAGGTCAGCCCCAGCATTTT.

V usage is TRBV29-1 and J usage is TRBJ1-5; TRBD1 matches 7 bases. This CDR3 contains 13 residues. V gave up 4 bases and J gave up 4 bases; unmatched junction bases: 4. Looked up from germline, CDR1 is SQVTM and CDR2 is ANQGSEA. This CDR3 reads CSVGDRVNQPQHF. CDR3 bases: TGCAGCGTTGGGGACAGAGTGAATCAGCCCCAGCATTTT. Drawing the rest from reference TRBV29-1 and TRBJ1-5, the complete variable domain is SAVISQKPSRDICQRGTSLTIQCQVDSQVTMMFWYRQQPGQSLTLIATANQGSEATYESGFVIDKFPISRPNLTFSTLTVSNMSPEDSSIYLCSVGDRVNQPQHFGDGTRLSIL.

V gene TRBV10-2 combines with J gene TRBJ1-2; the D is unclear. The germline gives CDR1 WSHSY, CDR2 SAAADI. CDR3 length equals 9 residues. Trimming removed 6 bases at V and 4 bases at J, with 0 bases between. The chain's CDR3 is CASSYGYTF. CDR3 DNA: TGCGCCAGCAGCTATGGCTACACCTTC.

This chain links TRBV3-1 with TRBJ2-7; 8 nucleotides match TRBD1. Looked up from germline, CDR1 is LGHDT and CDR2 is YNNKEL (reference sequence). The CDR3 extends over 15 amino acids. V shed 1 base, J shed 7 bases, and the junction held 9 bases outside the gene matches. CDR3 loop: CASSQGDRGLKEQYF. For the CDR3, the DNA is TGTGCCAGCAGCCAAGGCGACAGGGGCTTAAAGGAGCAGTACTTC.

This clonotype was picked up a small number of times. This chain uses TRBV19 with TRBJ2-3; 10 positions match TRBD1. The CDR3 covers 16 residues. J lost 0 bases, V lost 5 bases, and 5 bases had no gene match. Germline loops: CDR1 LNHDA, CDR2 SQIVND (reference sequence). CDR3 in amino acids: CASSSRDRGSTDTQYF. The CDR3 coding sequence is TGTGCCAGTAGTTCCCGGGACAGGGGAAGCACAGATACGCAGTATTTT.

This clonotype has only a few counts. This chain links TRBV20-1 with TRBJ2-6; D might be TRBD1 (6 bases). The length of the CDR3 is 14 residues. The germline gives CDR1 DFQATT, CDR2 SNEGSKA (reference sequence). The V end was cut by 6 bases, the J end by 0 bases, with 9 bases between. Here the CDR3 DNA reads TGCAGTGCCAGGGGCAGCTCTGGGGCCAACGTCCTGACTTTC. Translation gives CSARGSSGANVLTF.

This clonotype was picked up a small number of times. The genes are TRBV7-9 and TRBJ2-4, with TRBD1 matching over 8 bases. The germline V gene encodes CDR1 SEHNR and CDR2 FQNEAQ (reference sequence). V lost 1 base, J lost 2 bases, and 4 bases stayed unmatched. The CDR3 extends over 16 amino acids. CDR3 bases: TGTGCCAGCAGCTTAGGGCAGGGGGCGACCAAAAACATTCAGTACTTC. Its translation is CASSLGQGATKNIQYF.

This clonotype was counted only a few times. V gene TRBV3-1 combines with J gene TRBJ2-7, with 8 bases that match TRBD1. Germline V gene data show CDR1 as LGHDT and CDR2 as YNNKEL (reference sequence). The CDR3 runs to 13 residues. The V and J ends lost 8 bases and 7 bases, in that order; junction bases with no gene match: 10. The CDR3 DNA sequence: TGTGCCAGCGGGGACAGGACACCGCTTGAGCAGTACTTC. This sequence encodes CASGDRTPLEQYF.

This clonotype was seen a few times. J is TRBJ1-6 and V is TRBV28; D is unresolved. Germline V gives CDR1 MDHEN, CDR2 SYDVKM. V was trimmed by 8 bases and J by 2 bases, leaving 10 bases between them. CDR3 length equals 14 residues. The CDR3 nucleotides read TGTGCCAGCGGCCCACCCCCCTATAATTCACCCCTCCACTTT. Its translation: CASGPPPYNSPLHF.

The chain uses TRBV5-1 and TRBJ2-3; D call uncertain. Trimming stripped 5 bases from V and 2 bases from J, with 12 bases between. The CDR3 runs to 14 residues. CDR1 and CDR2 (germline): SGHRS, YFSETQ. CDR3 DNA: TGCGCCAGCAGTGTGGGCGGATACACAGATACGCAGTATTTT. Protein: CASSVGGYTDTQYF.

The chain uses TRBV5-1 and TRBJ1-6; the D is unclear. Germline assignment: CDR1 SGHRS and CDR2 YFSETQ. CDR3 length: 15 amino acids. Trimming stripped 3 bases from V and 7 bases from J, with 14 bases between. CDR3 sequence (DNA): TGCGCCAGCAGCTCTGACGACGGTTTCAATTCACCCCTCCACTTT. Amino acid sequence: CASSSDDGFNSPLHF.

The chain joins TRBV6-6 to TRBJ1-2; D uncertain. V was cut by 2 bases and J by 5 bases, with 6 bases left in between. Per germline, CDR1 MNHNY and CDR2 SVGAGI (reference sequence). There are 12 residues in the CDR3. As DNA, the CDR3 is TGTGCCAGCAGTTACAGGGAATATGGCTACACCTTC. It codes for CASSYREYGYTF.

Many counts were recorded for this clonotype. This chain links TRBV11-2 with TRBJ2-7; 12 bases align to TRBD2. V lost 4 bases, J lost 3 bases, and 7 bases stayed unmatched. Germline CDR1 and CDR2: SGHAT and FQNNGV. The CDR3 loop spans 16 amino acids. CDR3 amino acids: CASSSGLAGNLYEQYF. The CDR3 DNA sequence: TGTGCCAGCAGCTCAGGACTAGCGGGGAATCTCTACGAGCAGTACTTC. Full variable domain (remainder filled in from reference TRBV11-2 and TRBJ2-7): EAGVAQSPRYKIIEKRQSVAFWCNPISGHATLYWYQQILGQGPKLLIQFQNNGVVDDSQLPKDRFSAERLKGVDSTLKIQPAKLEDSAVYLCASSSGLAGNLYEQYFGPGTRLTVT.